This entry concerns a single T cell receptor beta chain. Its antigen is currently not known. No base qualities exist here, and no much larger clone lies one base off it. These data originate in a study of shared clonotypes between healthy human individuals (TCRdb year 2020). In terms of the full investigation: The cohort included three men and a couple of women between 18 and 49 years of age. For each donor, CD4 naive and CD4 memory were each given three plates, CD8 naive was given two plates, and CD8 memory was given one plate. To estimate repertoire size and how much clonotypes are shared between individuals, the study performed deep sequencing of blood TCR repertoires from 4 to 6 healthy adults. To increase sequencing depth and limit assay-specific biases, TCR repertoire library preparation and sequencing were carried out by different laboratories using diverse techniques. Leukapheresis yielded between about 0.85 and 10 billion PBMCs per donor.

The germline V gene yields SGHRS for CDR1 and YFSETQ for CDR2. V and J are trimmed by 4 bases and 0 bases, and the gene matches miss 3 bases of the junction. The CDR3 has 15 amino acids, counting the end cysteine and phenylalanine. Just CDR3 DNA is preserved here, 45 bases in frame from base 1. TCR CDR3 regions were amplified from genomic DNA by multiplex PCR using the deep immunoSEQ assay. For each cell subset, the extracted genomic DNA was distributed evenly across all wells of several immunoSEQ 96-well plates, and each plate served as one replicate. For sorted subsets, approximately 200 ng of genomic DNA, equivalent to roughly 33,000 T cell genomes, went into each replicate PCR. Purified libraries were quantified with a Qubit 3.0 fluorometer, sized on a Bioanalyzer 2100, and re-quantified with the KAPA Library Quantification kit. A separate single-read 150-cycle Illumina NextSeq 550 flow cell was used to sequence each immunoSEQ 96-well plate. Per the authors' processing: Because the immunoSEQ output held only junctional sequences and lacked quality scores, the filtering could not match the filtering applied to full-length reads. To assign V/J genes and CDR3, sequences were annotated using PyIR, a Python wrapper for IgBLAST v1.9, with IMGT germline references. Any read was removed if the V/J assignment was weak (E-value above 1e-6), the CDR3 was missing, or the read contained stop codons, out-of-frame junctions, or ambiguous translated residues. V3J clonotypes were defined as sequences sharing the same inferred V gene, J gene, and CDR3 amino acid sequence. To compute the percentage overlap between repertoires, the number of shared unique clonotypes was divided by the size of the smaller repertoire. Repertoire richness was assessed with RTK rarefaction, the Chao1 estimator, and Recon v2.1 estimates of unobserved clonotypes. Generation probabilities for all TCRbeta clonotypes obtained by the gDNA method from a handful of donors were computed using OLGA. TCRdb obtained this table from immuneACCESS and retained in-frame rearrangements with V and J assigned. These tables miss some clones; where compared with another copy, unresolved V genes account for less than half of the shortfall, and the remainder is unexplained. V and J calls and clone size follow that table, whereas D and trimming were derived from the DNA. The sample contains roughly 2.2 million clones, 90% to 95% of them found a single time. The top ten clonotypes cover 0.35% to 0.45% of the sample.

The paper's findings and limits, for the study overall: Across four donors, approximately 4.6% of naive CD4, roughly 3.5% of naive CD8, about 2.3% of memory CD4, and about 0.4% of memory CD8 clonotypes were shared. Naive subsets generally had larger estimated clonotype richness than memory subsets. The genetic and exposure-history diversity represented was limited by the small number of donors. Incomplete sequencing was indicated by rarefaction of sorted-subset datasets, despite the large sequencing depth. Sampling was restricted to blood, and TCR repertoires in tissues likely differ from the TCR repertoires found in blood. Compared with non-shared clonotypes, the clonotypes found in all four sorted-subset donors had higher generation probabilities. Pairwise subsampling led to the expectation that sequencing depth would affect the degree of clonotype sharing among donors.

Donors were healthy HIV-negative adults with no recently reported acute infections or vaccinations. Only Caucasian adults living in Nashville, Tennessee, USA were represented among the donors. CD4+ T cells were enriched by magnetic negative selection; naive cells were then positively selected on CD45RA, and the negative fraction formed the memory subset. Blood was obtained by leukapheresis, after which PBMCs were separated by Ficoll-Histopaque density gradient centrifugation and cryopreserved in liquid nitrogen vapor phase. Analytical flow cytometry was used to check the purity and quantity of each magnetically sorted T cell population. Genomic DNA was isolated from every sorted fraction and measured by UV absorbance on a Nanodrop 2000c.

The sequence is built from TRBV5-1 and TRBJ2-1, and 8 junction bases match TRBD2. This sequence was found in a man aged 18 to 29 in good health. Some clones in this sample may be carry-over from other donors' samples. The specimen was naive CD4+ T cells from PBMCs. The sample's cell subset or site label, decoded: CD45RA+ positively selected. The CDR3 reads CASSESGSSYNEQFF. The DNA reads as follows: TGCGCCAGCAGCGAGAGCGGGAGCTCCTACAATGAGCAGTTCTTC.